This is a list of T cell receptor beta chains from one sample in a study of beta chain features in type 1 diabetes. Sequencing was performed with immunoSEQ multiplex PCR; in TCRdb, only in-frame clones are kept and a portion is missing. The table includes about 900,000 clones, 15% to 20% detected once. The sequenced material came from naive CD4+ T cells from blood. These receptors were taken from a woman between 18 and 29 years old in good health. Each CDR3 is given with its conserved first and last residue. Fields, in order: CDR3 length, D gene, J gene, V gene, clone size, CDR3 protein, CDR3 DNA. D genes are given only for firm matches. Clone size is shown for a subset of rows, as once, few, many or a class of expanded clone.

CDR3 length: 16; D gene: TRBD1; J gene: TRBJ2-1; V gene: TRBV18; clone size: few; CDR3 protein: CASSTLQYRGYNEQFF; CDR3 DNA: TGTGCCAGCTCCACACTCCAATACAGGGGTTACAATGAGCAGTTCTTC
CDR3 length: 17; D gene: TRBD1; J gene: TRBJ2-5; V gene: TRBV7-6; clone size: few; CDR3 protein: CASSRTTWSDRQETQYF; CDR3 DNA: TGTGCCAGCAGCCGGACGACTTGGTCGGACAGGCAAGAGACCCAGTACTTC
CDR3 length: 15; D gene: TRBD1; J gene: TRBJ2-7; V gene: TRBV7-8; clone size: few; CDR3 protein: CASSLAGTGSYEQYF; CDR3 DNA: TGTGCCAGCAGCTTAGCGGGGACAGGGTCCTACGAGCAGTACTTC
CDR3 length: 16; D gene: TRBD2; J gene: TRBJ2-1; V gene: TRBV5-1; clone size: .; CDR3 protein: CASRSEWLAGRGEQFF; CDR3 DNA: TGCGCCAGCAGATCAGAATGGCTAGCGGGAAGAGGTGAGCAGTTCTTC
CDR3 length: 14; D gene: TRBD2; J gene: TRBJ2-5; V gene: TRBV7-2; clone size: few; CDR3 protein: CASSQGTIVETQYF; CDR3 DNA: TGTGCCAGCAGCCAAGGGACTATTGTTGAGACCCAGTACTTC
CDR3 length: 13; D gene: .; J gene: TRBJ2-5; V gene: TRBV11-1; clone size: few; CDR3 protein: CASSLRAQQTQYF; CDR3 DNA: TGTGCCAGCAGCTTGCGGGCCCAGCAGACCCAGTACTTC
CDR3 length: 12; D gene: .; J gene: TRBJ1-4; V gene: TRBV29-1; clone size: .; CDR3 protein: CSVGDRSEKLFF; CDR3 DNA: TGCAGCGTTGGCGACAGGAGCGAAAAACTGTTTTTT
CDR3 length: 16; D gene: TRBD2; J gene: TRBJ2-4; V gene: TRBV28; clone size: .; CDR3 protein: CASSDSGRGLGSIQYF; CDR3 DNA: TGTGCCAGCAGTGATAGCGGGAGGGGACTTGGTAGCATTCAGTACTTC
CDR3 length: 14; D gene: .; J gene: TRBJ2-1; V gene: TRBV9; clone size: few; CDR3 protein: CASSVGWKGDEQFF; CDR3 DNA: TGTGCCAGCAGCGTAGGTTGGAAGGGTGATGAGCAGTTCTTC
CDR3 length: 14; D gene: .; J gene: TRBJ2-5; V gene: TRBV5-6; clone size: once; CDR3 protein: CASSFGSPGQTQYF; CDR3 DNA: TGTGCCAGCAGCTTCGGGTCCCCCGGGCAGACCCAGTACTTC
CDR3 length: 20; D gene: TRBD2; J gene: TRBJ2-1; V gene: TRBV7-6; clone size: .; CDR3 protein: CASSLTSATLWGNSYNEQFF; CDR3 DNA: TGTGCCAGCAGCTTAACTAGCGCGACCCTGTGGGGTAACTCCTACAATGAGCAGTTCTTC
CDR3 length: 16; D gene: TRBD2; J gene: TRBJ2-7; V gene: TRBV14; clone size: .; CDR3 protein: CASSMGTTSGRVEQYF; CDR3 DNA: TGTGCCAGCAGCATGGGGACGACTAGCGGGAGGGTCGAGCAGTACTTC
CDR3 length: 15; D gene: .; J gene: TRBJ1-2; V gene: TRBV15; clone size: few; CDR3 protein: CATSRDGRWGYGYTF; CDR3 DNA: TGTGCCACCAGCAGAGATGGCAGGTGGGGATATGGCTACACCTTC
CDR3 length: 15; D gene: .; J gene: TRBJ1-5; V gene: TRBV19; clone size: few; CDR3 protein: CASSIGAMGNQPQHF; CDR3 DNA: TGTGCCAGTAGTATCGGGGCAATGGGCAATCAGCCCCAGCATTTT
CDR3 length: 13; D gene: .; J gene: TRBJ1-1; V gene: TRBV7-2; clone size: .; CDR3 protein: CASSFRVNTEAFF; CDR3 DNA: TGTGCCAGCAGCTTTCGAGTGAACACTGAAGCTTTCTTT
CDR3 length: 16; D gene: TRBD2; J gene: TRBJ2-3; V gene: TRBV5-6; clone size: .; CDR3 protein: CASTSSTSGGTDTQYF; CDR3 DNA: TGTGCCAGCACCTCATCGACTAGCGGAGGCACAGATACGCAGTATTTT
CDR3 length: 15; D gene: .; J gene: TRBJ1-1; V gene: TRBV18; clone size: few; CDR3 protein: CASSRNGRPNTEAFF; CDR3 DNA: TGTGCCAGCTCACGAAATGGACGGCCAAACACTGAAGCTTTCTTT
CDR3 length: 15; D gene: TRBD2; J gene: TRBJ2-5; V gene: TRBV18; clone size: few; CDR3 protein: CASLPGLTNVATQYF; CDR3 DNA: TGTGCCAGCTTGCCGGGACTAACCAATGTAGCGACCCAGTACTTC
CDR3 length: 16; D gene: .; J gene: TRBJ2-1; V gene: TRBV4-1; clone size: .; CDR3 protein: CASSQEGRGAGNEQFF; CDR3 DNA: TGCGCCAGCAGCCAAGAAGGCAGGGGCGCGGGGAATGAGCAGTTCTTC
CDR3 length: 13; D gene: .; J gene: TRBJ1-4; V gene: TRBV6-1; clone size: few; CDR3 protein: CASSERSDEKLFF; CDR3 DNA: TGTGCCAGCAGTGAACGGTCGGATGAAAAACTGTTTTTT
CDR3 length: 13; D gene: .; J gene: TRBJ1-5; V gene: TRBV14; clone size: .; CDR3 protein: CASSQDRRQPQHF; CDR3 DNA: TGTGCCAGCAGCCAAGATAGGAGGCAGCCCCAGCATTTT
CDR3 length: 14; D gene: TRBD1; J gene: TRBJ2-1; V gene: TRBV5-1; clone size: few; CDR3 protein: CASSTGQGYNEQFF; CDR3 DNA: TGCGCCAGCAGCACAGGACAGGGCTACAATGAGCAGTTCTTC
CDR3 length: 16; D gene: TRBD1; J gene: TRBJ1-4; V gene: TRBV13; clone size: few; CDR3 protein: CASSLARTGGHEKLFF; CDR3 DNA: TGTGCCAGCAGCTTAGCCCGGACAGGAGGTCATGAAAAACTGTTTTTT
CDR3 length: 10; D gene: .; J gene: TRBJ2-7; V gene: TRBV2; clone size: .; CDR3 protein: CASSRSEQYF; CDR3 DNA: TGTGCCAGCAGTCGGTCAGAGCAGTACTTC
CDR3 length: 13; D gene: .; J gene: TRBJ1-4; V gene: TRBV2; clone size: few; CDR3 protein: CASRGDGFEKLFF; CDR3 DNA: TGTGCCAGCAGGGGGGACGGCTTTGAAAAACTGTTTTTT
CDR3 length: 15; D gene: .; J gene: TRBJ2-7; V gene: TRBV15; clone size: once; CDR3 protein: CATSRRPGPSYEQYF; CDR3 DNA: TGTGCCACCAGCAGGAGGCCCGGGCCGTCCTACGAGCAGTACTTC
CDR3 length: 16; D gene: .; J gene: TRBJ2-2; V gene: TRBV11-3; clone size: few; CDR3 protein: CASSLGIAANTGELFF; CDR3 DNA: TGTGCCAGCAGCTTGGGAATAGCGGCAAACACCGGGGAGCTGTTTTTT
CDR3 length: 11; D gene: .; J gene: TRBJ1-2; V gene: TRBV20-1; clone size: few; CDR3 protein: CSAREQGGYTF; CDR3 DNA: TGCAGTGCTAGAGAACAGGGCGGGTACACCTTC